This TCR beta chain was recorded in a study of T cell responses to AZD1222 COVID-19 vaccine. TCRdb's copy holds only in-frame clones and misses some; the assay was immunoSEQ multiplex PCR. The table includes 95,000 to 130,000 clones, about 90% detected once. Germline loops: CDR1 SGHVS, CDR2 FQNEAQ. The CDR3 is made up of 14 amino acids. V gave up 2 bases and J gave up 4 bases; unmatched junction bases: 3. Findings and caveats of the study: Seropositivity was recorded at baseline in only 5 or 6 AZD1222 recipients. Clonal diversity was possibly underestimated, and white British individuals and females predominated among donors. Unmutated variant regions are reportedly the target of nearly half of TCRs that are spike-specific. The study found vaccine-associated CD4 TCRs spanning spike, dominant at 160-218 and 743-854.

On this clone: The antigen remains undetermined.

This material consisted of peripheral blood, taken 28 days after the second AZD1222 dose. This clonotype originated in an adult who received the AZD1222 COVID-19 vaccine. This chain links TRBV7-8 with TRBJ1-1, with TRBD1 identical over 8 bases. In DNA form, the CDR3 reads TGTGCCAGCAGCTTAAGGACAGGGACCACTGAAGCTTTCTTT. Translation: CASSLRTGTTEAFF.